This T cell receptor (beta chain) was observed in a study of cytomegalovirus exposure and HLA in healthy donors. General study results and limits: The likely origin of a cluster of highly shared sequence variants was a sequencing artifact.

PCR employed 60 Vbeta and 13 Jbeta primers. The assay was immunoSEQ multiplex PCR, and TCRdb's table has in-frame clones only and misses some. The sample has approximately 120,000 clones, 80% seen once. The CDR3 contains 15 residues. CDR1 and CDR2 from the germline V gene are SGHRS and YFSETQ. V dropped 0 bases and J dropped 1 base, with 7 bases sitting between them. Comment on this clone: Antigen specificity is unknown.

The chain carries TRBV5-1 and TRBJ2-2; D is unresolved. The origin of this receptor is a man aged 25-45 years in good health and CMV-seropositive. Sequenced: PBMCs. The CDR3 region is CASSLVSMNTGELFF. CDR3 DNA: TGCGCCAGCAGCTTGGTTTCTATGAACACCGGGGAGCTGTTTTTT.